The rows below give T cell receptor beta chains drawn from one sample of a study of identical twins. TCRdb independently ran MiXCR on the 5' RACE reads; one entry per CDR3 protein. The sample comprises 600,000 to 800,000 distinct CDR3 sequences, around 21% of which are singletons, and 4% to 5.5% rests with the top ten. This same sample was also taken into another study, of T cells expressing NK-cell markers.

Sequencing used PBMCs. These receptors were collected from a woman between 18 and 30 years old in good health. The CDR3 runs from the conserved cysteine through the conserved F or W. The order of the fields is J gene, clone size, V gene, CDR3 protein. Not every row has a clone size; where given, it reads once, few, many or a size class.

J gene: TRBJ2-1; clone size: -; V gene: TRBV5-1; CDR3 protein: CASSLRWGLGDEQFF
J gene: TRBJ2-4; clone size: -; V gene: TRBV12-5; CDR3 protein: CASGLGGQDIQYF
J gene: TRBJ1-1; clone size: few; V gene: TRBV20-1; CDR3 protein: CSALRDIRMGTEAFF
J gene: TRBJ2-5; clone size: few; V gene: TRBV20-1; CDR3 protein: CSAKTGRQETQYF
J gene: TRBJ2-7; clone size: few; V gene: TRBV27; CDR3 protein: CASSPDSLEQYF
J gene: TRBJ2-1; clone size: -; V gene: TRBV7-9; CDR3 protein: CASSVGFGGGNEQFF
J gene: TRBJ2-1; clone size: few; V gene: TRBV6-5; CDR3 protein: CASSYRSSNEQFF
J gene: TRBJ1-5; clone size: few; V gene: TRBV10-2; CDR3 protein: CASSGGVVEPQHF
J gene: TRBJ2-1; clone size: -; V gene: TRBV9; CDR3 protein: CASSPLGGQGPDEQFF
J gene: TRBJ2-6; clone size: -; V gene: TRBV6-5; CDR3 protein: CASSYDSAFSGANVLTF
J gene: TRBJ2-3; clone size: many; V gene: TRBV29-1; CDR3 protein: CSVRPNTPDTQYF
J gene: TRBJ2-3; clone size: few; V gene: TRBV7-6; CDR3 protein: CASSLQGVVDTQYF
J gene: TRBJ1-1; clone size: many; V gene: TRBV6-5; CDR3 protein: CASSYSINTNTEAFF
J gene: TRBJ2-2; clone size: -; V gene: TRBV4-3; CDR3 protein: CASSQSITSGSAGELFF
J gene: TRBJ2-1; clone size: -; V gene: TRBV29-1; CDR3 protein: CSVPAGGGSYNEQFF
J gene: TRBJ2-1; clone size: few; V gene: TRBV20-1; CDR3 protein: CSATVGRGRFEQFF
J gene: TRBJ1-6; clone size: -; V gene: TRBV5-1; CDR3 protein: CASSLTPGQGSPLHF
J gene: TRBJ1-1; clone size: -; V gene: TRBV5-6; CDR3 protein: CASSVGTGGNTEAFF
J gene: TRBJ2-3; clone size: -; V gene: TRBV20-1; CDR3 protein: CSALPGTDTQYF
J gene: TRBJ2-1; clone size: few; V gene: TRBV18; CDR3 protein: CASSPYRGDSYNEQFF
J gene: TRBJ1-1; clone size: few; V gene: TRBV19; CDR3 protein: CASNRDSQRRAFF
J gene: TRBJ2-5; clone size: -; V gene: TRBV20-1; CDR3 protein: CSASTRPRETQYF
J gene: TRBJ2-7; clone size: -; V gene: TRBV20-1; CDR3 protein: CSARVSATYEQYF
J gene: TRBJ2-5; clone size: -; V gene: TRBV12-3/TRBV12-4; CDR3 protein: CASSLMGRGFQETQYF
J gene: TRBJ2-3; clone size: -; V gene: TRBV4-1; CDR3 protein: CASSQIGLAGGPDTQYF
J gene: TRBJ2-5; clone size: many; V gene: TRBV29-1; CDR3 protein: CSVDSSDQETQYF
J gene: TRBJ1-5; clone size: few; V gene: TRBV10-2; CDR3 protein: CASSESVFGQPQHF
J gene: TRBJ2-7; clone size: -; V gene: TRBV3-1; CDR3 protein: CASSPHYSTYEQYF
J gene: TRBJ2-7; clone size: -; V gene: TRBV6-1; CDR3 protein: CASSRRGVAVMYEQYF
J gene: TRBJ2-3; clone size: -; V gene: TRBV6-2/TRBV6-3; CDR3 protein: CASNSRPFTDTQYF
J gene: TRBJ2-5; clone size: -; V gene: TRBV20-1; CDR3 protein: CSAVGQETQYF
J gene: TRBJ1-2; clone size: many; V gene: TRBV20-1; CDR3 protein: CSAYGQGRGYTF
J gene: TRBJ1-4; clone size: few; V gene: TRBV15; CDR3 protein: CATSRSGTADEKLFF
J gene: TRBJ1-6; clone size: -; V gene: TRBV7-9; CDR3 protein: CASSFPDSPLHF
J gene: TRBJ2-7; clone size: -; V gene: TRBV5-1; CDR3 protein: CASSLNTDEQYF
J gene: TRBJ2-2; clone size: -; V gene: TRBV20-1; CDR3 protein: CSARDAEVNTGELFF
J gene: TRBJ2-5; clone size: -; V gene: TRBV12-3/TRBV12-4; CDR3 protein: CASSPKTSFQETQYF
J gene: TRBJ2-1; clone size: few; V gene: TRBV7-2; CDR3 protein: CASSQSGLGSSEQFF
J gene: TRBJ2-7; clone size: few; V gene: TRBV6-5; CDR3 protein: CARIPGDEQYF
J gene: TRBJ2-5; clone size: few; V gene: TRBV15; CDR3 protein: CATSRDLGAKTQYF
J gene: TRBJ2-2; clone size: few; V gene: TRBV20-1; CDR3 protein: CSASHNANTGELFF
J gene: TRBJ2-5; clone size: few; V gene: TRBV7-2; CDR3 protein: CASSPTSLETQYF
J gene: TRBJ2-2; clone size: few; V gene: TRBV5-1; CDR3 protein: CASQGQVNTGELFF
J gene: TRBJ2-2; clone size: -; V gene: TRBV12-3/TRBV12-4; CDR3 protein: CASSPEQQGIGELFF
J gene: TRBJ2-5; clone size: -; V gene: TRBV20-1; CDR3 protein: CSATGQETQYF
J gene: TRBJ2-7; clone size: many; V gene: TRBV7-9; CDR3 protein: CASSSRTAQEGEQYF
J gene: TRBJ2-1; clone size: once; V gene: TRBV4-3; CDR3 protein: CASSPRLLAASENEQFF
J gene: TRBJ1-2; clone size: many; V gene: TRBV5-1; CDR3 protein: CASSLVAGNYGYTF
J gene: TRBJ1-3; clone size: many; V gene: TRBV3-1; CDR3 protein: CAGSARRGNTIYF
J gene: TRBJ2-7; clone size: many; V gene: TRBV5-5; CDR3 protein: CASSLSDRGLGQYF
J gene: TRBJ2-5; clone size: -; V gene: TRBV5-1; CDR3 protein: CASSLTKAETQYF
J gene: TRBJ2-2; clone size: few; V gene: TRBV20-1; CDR3 protein: CSASRAGGPGELFF
J gene: TRBJ2-1; clone size: -; V gene: TRBV12-5; CDR3 protein: CASGLAWGDNEQFF
J gene: TRBJ1-1; clone size: few; V gene: TRBV5-1; CDR3 protein: CASSQGGWNTEAFF
J gene: TRBJ2-5; clone size: many; V gene: TRBV15; CDR3 protein: CATSRGGMGETQYF
J gene: TRBJ2-5; clone size: many; V gene: TRBV29-1; CDR3 protein: CSVPRGPAETQYF
J gene: TRBJ1-1; clone size: -; V gene: TRBV7-9; CDR3 protein: CASSQGGYTEAFF
J gene: TRBJ2-1; clone size: -; V gene: TRBV3-1; CDR3 protein: CASSPRTSGLMREQFF
J gene: TRBJ2-1; clone size: few; V gene: TRBV7-9; CDR3 protein: CASSFYRGQVDEQFF